This TCR beta chain was profiled in a study of blood T cells in healthy people across ages. Study conclusions and caveats: PBMCs were not sorted, which prevented a conclusive comparison of naive versus antigen-experienced cells.

Together with a sample-barcoded 5' primer, a J-beta primer mix was included in a second PCR lasting 7 to 11 cycles. TCRdb processed the 5' RACE reads anew with MiXCR; each CDR3 protein has one entry. The sample contains 600,000 to 1,000,000 distinct CDR3 sequences, about 62% of which appear only once. Caucasian individuals from Russia who were healthy and aged about 6 to 95 acted as donors. Investigators took roughly 10 milliliters of peripheral blood from every donor. Total RNA was isolated from each sample in quantities of at least 6 micrograms. Comments on this clonotype: Its antigen is not identified.

The receptor was isolated from a man aged 30 to 39 in good health. The specimen was blood.

This CDR3 reads CASSSPDRAQETQYF. The CDR3, as DNA: TGTGCCAGCAGCTCCCCCGACAGGGCGCAAGAGACCCAGTACTTC. The chain links TRBV7-9 to TRBJ2-5, with 7 bases fitting TRBD1. Germline loops: CDR1 SEHNR, CDR2 FQNEAQ (reference sequence). The CDR3 has 15 amino acids. Trimming at V came to 4 bases and at J to 2 bases, leaving 7 bases not matched to a gene.